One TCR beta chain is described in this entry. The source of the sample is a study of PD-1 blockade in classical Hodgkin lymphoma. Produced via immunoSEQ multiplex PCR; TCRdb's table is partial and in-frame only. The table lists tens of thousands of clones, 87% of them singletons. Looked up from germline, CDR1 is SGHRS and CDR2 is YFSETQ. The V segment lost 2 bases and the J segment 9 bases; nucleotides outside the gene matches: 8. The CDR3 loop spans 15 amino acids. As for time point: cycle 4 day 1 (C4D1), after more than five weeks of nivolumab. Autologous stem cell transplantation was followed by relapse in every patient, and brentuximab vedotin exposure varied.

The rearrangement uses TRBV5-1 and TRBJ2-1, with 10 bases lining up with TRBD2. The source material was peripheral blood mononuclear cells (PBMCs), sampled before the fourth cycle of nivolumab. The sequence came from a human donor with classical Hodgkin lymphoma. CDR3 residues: CASSFSGGSELEQFF. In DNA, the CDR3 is TGCGCCAGCAGCTTTAGCGGGGGGTCAGAACTTGAGCAGTTCTTC.